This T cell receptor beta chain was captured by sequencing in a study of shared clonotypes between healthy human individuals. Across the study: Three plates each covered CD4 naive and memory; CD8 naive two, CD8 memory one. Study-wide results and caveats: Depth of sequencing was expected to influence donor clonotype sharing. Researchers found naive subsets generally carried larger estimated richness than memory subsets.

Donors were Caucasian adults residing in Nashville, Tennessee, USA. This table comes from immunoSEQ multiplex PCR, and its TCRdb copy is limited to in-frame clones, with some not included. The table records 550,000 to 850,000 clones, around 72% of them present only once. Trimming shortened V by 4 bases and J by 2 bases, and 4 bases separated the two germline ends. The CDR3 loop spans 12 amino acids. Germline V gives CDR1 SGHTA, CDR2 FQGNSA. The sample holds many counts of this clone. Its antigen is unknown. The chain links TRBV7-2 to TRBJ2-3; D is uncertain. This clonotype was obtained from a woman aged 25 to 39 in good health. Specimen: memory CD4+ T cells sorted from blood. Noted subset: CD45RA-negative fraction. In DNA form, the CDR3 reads TGTGCCAGCAGCTATTACACAGATACGCAGTATTTT. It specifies CASSYYTDTQYF.